A single sample is the source of the 7 T cell receptor beta chains below, sequenced in a study of shared clonotypes between healthy human individuals. The repertoire was sequenced with immunoSEQ multiplex PCR; TCRdb's copy has only in-frame clones and lacks some. The table shows around 1,100,000 clones, with approximately 75% occurring only once. Sequencing was carried out using memory CD4+ T cells from PBMCs. This sample's subset: CD45RA-negative fraction. These receptor sequences come from a man between 18 and 35 years old in good health. Some clones in this sample may be carry-over from other donors' samples.

The chain couples TRBV5-4 to TRBJ2-5; TRBD1 aligns across 10 bases. With 4 bases clipped from V and 0 bases from J, the junction kept 3 bases outside the gene matches. This CDR3 comprises 15 residues. Germline V gene lookup returns CDR1 SGHNT and CDR2 YYREEE (reference sequence). In DNA form, the CDR3 reads TGTGCCAGCAGCGTGGACAGGGGGTACCAAGAGACCCAGTACTTC. This encodes CASSVDRGYQETQYF.

The V gene is TRBV23-1, the J gene TRBJ2-7; no reliable D call. TRBV23-1 is annotated as an ORF whose role is uncertain. Trimming took 1 base from V and 3 from J, leaving 10 bases between them. The CDR3 loop spans 14 amino acids. CDR3 in DNA: TGCGCCAGCAGTCAATACCCTGCTAACTACGAGCAGTACTTC. Translation: CASSQYPANYEQYF.

This clone was recorded a few times. The chain joins TRBV11-3 to TRBJ2-1; D is unclear. Per the germline V gene, CDR1 is SGHNT and CDR2 is YENEEA. CDR3 size: 15 residues. Trimming removed 1 base at V and 7 bases at J, with 14 bases between. CDR3 DNA sequence: TGTGCCAGCAGCTTAGCCCCGGACCTTGGAAATGAGCAGTTCTTC. Translated, it gives CASSLAPDLGNEQFF.

The chain combines TRBV5-5 with TRBJ1-5, with a possible D match to TRBD1 (5 bases). CDR1 is SGHKS and CDR2 is YYEKEE in the germline V gene (reference sequence). V was trimmed by 1 base and J by 0 bases, leaving 14 bases between them. The CDR3 sequence is 17 residues long. The CDR3: CASSLIGEGYSNQPQHF. CDR3 DNA sequence: TGTGCCAGCAGCTTGATAGGGGAGGGGTATAGCAATCAGCCCCAGCATTTT. Together with reference TRBV5-5 and TRBJ1-5, the CDR3 gives the full variable domain: DAGVTQSPTHLIKTRGQQVTLRCSPISGHKSVSWYQQVLGQGPQFIFQYYEKEERGRGNFPDRFSARQFPNYSSELNVNALLLGDSALYLCASSLIGEGYSNQPQHFGDGTRLSIL.

Of note for this clone: Other DNA sequences in this specimen translate into the identical CDR3. This chain joins TRBV6-1 and TRBJ1-1; no reliable D call. CDR1 and CDR2 from the germline V gene are MNHNS and SASEGT. Trimming cost V 2 bases and J 4 bases, with 8 bases left between them. The CDR3 spans 13 residues. CDR3 amino acids: CASSEKGGTEAFF. Written as DNA, the CDR3 is TGTGCCAGCAGTGAAAAGGGAGGCACTGAAGCTTTCTTT.

The rearrangement links TRBV5-4 to TRBJ2-1, with D uncertain. V gave up 3 bases and J gave up 1 base, with 17 bases separating them. Per germline, CDR1 SGHNT and CDR2 YYREEE (reference sequence). The CDR3 has 17 residues. CDR3 DNA sequence: TGTGCCAGCAGCTCTATCGTGCGCCATACGTCCTACAATGAGCAGTTCTTC. Translated: CASSSIVRHTSYNEQFF.

J is TRBJ2-2 and V is TRBV7-2, with 10 bases fitting TRBD2. The germline gives CDR1 SGHTA, CDR2 FQGNSA. J lost 8 bases, V lost 2 bases, and 14 bases had no gene match. The CDR3 consists of 18 residues. CDR3 nucleotide sequence: TGTGCCAGCAGCTTATTCCCCGGTCTAGCGGGAGTCCCTGGGGAGCTGTTTTTT. Translation: CASSLFPGLAGVPGELFF.